The rows below give T cell receptor beta chains drawn from one sample of a study of cytomegalovirus exposure and HLA in healthy donors. Clones were sequenced by immunoSEQ multiplex PCR, and TCRdb holds only the in-frame ones, with some missing. There are about 160,000 clones in the sample; approximately 81% occur only once, and around 0.96% lies in the top ten. Sequencing input: PBMCs. The receptors here all came from a man aged 30-40 years in good health and CMV-seronegative. The CDR3 runs from the conserved cysteine through the conserved F or W. Fields, in order: V gene, J gene, clone size, D gene, CDR3 protein, CDR3 DNA. A D gene is named only where the DNA matches it firmly. Rows may omit the clone size; those that give it use once, few, many or a size class.

v_gene: TRBV5-8
j_gene: TRBJ2-7
abundance: -
d_gene: TRBD1
CDR3aa: CASSHSIGRGWQYF
CDR3nt: TGTGCCAGCAGCCACAGTATAGGCAGGGGGTGGCAGTACTTC

v_gene: TRBV5-1
j_gene: TRBJ2-5
abundance: -
d_gene: TRBD2
CDR3aa: CASSLVPSGGAVETQYF
CDR3nt: TGCGCCAGCAGCTTGGTTCCTAGCGGGGGGGCTGTAGAGACCCAGTACTTC

v_gene: TRBV18
j_gene: TRBJ2-4
abundance: -
d_gene: TRBD2
CDR3aa: CASSPGLAGNENIQYF
CDR3nt: TGTGCCAGCTCACCAGGACTAGCGGGAAATGAAAACATTCAGTACTTC

v_gene: TRBV7-8
j_gene: TRBJ2-1
abundance: -
d_gene: TRBD2
CDR3aa: CASSTETSGASYNEQFF
CDR3nt: TGTGCCAGCAGCACGGAAACTAGCGGAGCAAGTTACAATGAGCAGTTCTTC

v_gene: TRBV5-4
j_gene: TRBJ2-5
abundance: -
d_gene: -
CDR3aa: CASSPGHIPQETQYF
CDR3nt: TGTGCCAGCAGCCCTGGACACATACCTCAAGAGACCCAGTACTTC

v_gene: TRBV5-1
j_gene: TRBJ2-1
abundance: -
d_gene: TRBD1
CDR3aa: CASSLQTGVNEQFF
CDR3nt: TGCGCCAGCAGCCTACAGACAGGGGTCAATGAGCAGTTCTTC

v_gene: TRBV28
j_gene: TRBJ1-4
abundance: -
d_gene: TRBD1
CDR3aa: CASSRPGTGFNNEKLFF
CDR3nt: TGTGCCAGCAGCCGTCCCGGGACAGGGTTTAATAATGAAAAACTGTTTTTT

v_gene: TRBV28
j_gene: TRBJ2-7
abundance: -
d_gene: -
CDR3aa: CATRPGTTYEQYF
CDR3nt: TGTGCCACCCGCCCGGGAACGACCTACGAGCAGTACTTC

v_gene: TRBV5-1
j_gene: TRBJ2-6
abundance: -
d_gene: -
CDR3aa: CASSFMPRSGANVLTF
CDR3nt: TGCGCCAGCAGCTTTATGCCGAGGTCTGGGGCCAACGTCCTGACTTTC

v_gene: TRBV6-6
j_gene: TRBJ2-1
abundance: -
d_gene: TRBD2
CDR3aa: CASSSLAGSFNEQFF
CDR3nt: TGTGCCAGCAGTTCCCTAGCGGGCTCCTTCAATGAGCAGTTCTTC

v_gene: TRBV27
j_gene: TRBJ2-3
abundance: -
d_gene: TRBD1
CDR3aa: CASSLRTGRPDTQYF
CDR3nt: TGTGCCAGCAGTCTCCGGACAGGGAGGCCGGATACGCAGTATTTT

v_gene: TRBV7-7
j_gene: TRBJ2-2
abundance: once
d_gene: -
CDR3aa: CASSLDLARELFF
CDR3nt: TGTGCCAGCAGCTTAGATCTGGCTAGAGAGCTGTTTTTT

v_gene: TRBV27
j_gene: TRBJ2-7
abundance: -
d_gene: TRBD1
CDR3aa: CASSLSRTGVHEQYF
CDR3nt: TGTGCCAGCAGTTTATCCCGGACAGGGGTCCACGAGCAGTACTTC

v_gene: TRBV27
j_gene: TRBJ1-3
abundance: once
d_gene: -
CDR3aa: CASSQGNGNTIYF
CDR3nt: TGTGCCAGCTCTCAGGGTAACGGAAACACCATATATTTT

v_gene: TRBV27
j_gene: TRBJ2-1
abundance: -
d_gene: TRBD1
CDR3aa: CATTGTEGYNEQFF
CDR3nt: TGTGCCACGACCGGGACAGAAGGGTACAATGAGCAGTTCTTC

v_gene: TRBV15
j_gene: TRBJ2-3
abundance: few
d_gene: -
CDR3aa: CATSQIRHTVDTQYF
CDR3nt: TGTGCCACCAGCCAGATCCGACATACCGTGGATACGCAGTATTTT

v_gene: TRBV2
j_gene: TRBJ2-3
abundance: -
d_gene: -
CDR3aa: CASKAADTQYF
CDR3nt: TGTGCCAGCAAGGCGGCAGATACGCAGTATTTT

v_gene: TRBV7-9
j_gene: TRBJ1-4
abundance: -
d_gene: -
CDR3aa: CASSSTDSEKLFF
CDR3nt: TGTGCCAGCAGCTCTACCGACAGCGAAAAACTGTTTTTT

v_gene: TRBV10-3
j_gene: TRBJ2-1
abundance: -
d_gene: -
CDR3aa: CAISSGFEQFF
CDR3nt: TGTGCCATCAGTTCAGGGTTTGAGCAGTTCTTC

v_gene: TRBV4-2
j_gene: TRBJ2-1
abundance: -
d_gene: -
CDR3aa: CASSQPQRTSSEQFF
CDR3nt: TGTGCCAGCAGCCAGCCCCAGCGTACCAGCAGTGAGCAGTTCTTC

v_gene: TRBV28
j_gene: TRBJ2-5
abundance: -
d_gene: TRBD2
CDR3aa: CASRLAGTMGETQYF
CDR3nt: TGTGCCAGCAGACTAGCGGGAACTATGGGGGAGACCCAGTACTTC

v_gene: TRBV30
j_gene: TRBJ2-7
abundance: -
d_gene: TRBD2
CDR3aa: CATPVGGAAYEQYF
CDR3nt: TGTGCCACTCCCGTCGGGGGGGCCGCCTACGAGCAGTACTTC

v_gene: TRBV6-1
j_gene: TRBJ2-5
abundance: -
d_gene: -
CDR3aa: CATRAQYQETQYF
CDR3nt: TGTGCCACCAGGGCCCAGTACCAAGAGACCCAGTACTTC

v_gene: TRBV15
j_gene: TRBJ2-3
abundance: -
d_gene: TRBD1
CDR3aa: CATSRGTFTDRHTDTQYF
CDR3nt: TGTGCCACCAGCAGAGGAACTTTTACGGACAGGCACACAGATACGCAGTATTTT

v_gene: TRBV6-5
j_gene: TRBJ2-3
abundance: once
d_gene: -
CDR3aa: CASSPVGTDTQYF
CDR3nt: TGTGCCAGCAGCCCAGTGGGCACAGATACGCAGTATTTT

v_gene: TRBV25-1
j_gene: TRBJ2-5
abundance: -
d_gene: TRBD1
CDR3aa: CASKGQLQETQYF
CDR3nt: TGTGCCAGCAAGGGACAGCTCCAAGAGACCCAGTACTTC

v_gene: TRBV18
j_gene: TRBJ2-7
abundance: -
d_gene: TRBD1
CDR3aa: CASSATGTGNIHEQYF
CDR3nt: TGTGCCAGCTCGGCGACCGGGACAGGGAATATCCACGAGCAGTACTTC

v_gene: TRBV6-5
j_gene: TRBJ1-3
abundance: -
d_gene: -
CDR3aa: CASSVGASGGNTIYF
CDR3nt: TGTGCCAGCAGTGTGGGGGCCTCAGGGGGAAACACCATATATTTT

v_gene: TRBV5-1
j_gene: TRBJ2-1
abundance: -
d_gene: -
CDR3aa: CASSLALVTYNEQFF
CDR3nt: TGCGCCAGCAGCTTGGCATTAGTCACCTACAATGAGCAGTTCTTC

v_gene: TRBV15
j_gene: TRBJ2-5
abundance: -
d_gene: TRBD2
CDR3aa: CATAQLLLAGGLETQYF
CDR3nt: TGTGCCACCGCCCAACTACTACTAGCGGGGGGTTTAGAGACCCAGTACTTC

v_gene: TRBV29-1
j_gene: TRBJ2-7
abundance: once
d_gene: TRBD2
CDR3aa: CSPRLAEGSSYEQYF
CDR3nt: TGCAGCCCCCGACTAGCGGAGGGGAGCTCCTACGAGCAGTACTTC

v_gene: TRBV2
j_gene: TRBJ1-4
abundance: -
d_gene: -
CDR3aa: CASNGVGLTGEKLFF
CDR3nt: TGTGCCAGCAACGGAGTTGGGTTGACGGGTGAAAAACTGTTTTTT

v_gene: TRBV6-1
j_gene: TRBJ2-7
abundance: -
d_gene: TRBD1
CDR3aa: CASSGTGASYEQYF
CDR3nt: TGTGCCAGCAGCGGGACAGGGGCCAGCTACGAGCAGTACTTC

v_gene: TRBV5-4
j_gene: TRBJ2-7
abundance: -
d_gene: TRBD2
CDR3aa: CASSFSGGAYEQYF
CDR3nt: TGTGCCAGCAGCTTTAGCGGGGGAGCGTACGAGCAGTACTTC

v_gene: TRBV18
j_gene: TRBJ1-6
abundance: -
d_gene: -
CDR3aa: CASSPGQQGSSPLHF
CDR3nt: TGTGCCAGCTCACCAGGGCAACAGGGAAGTTCACCCCTCCACTTT

v_gene: TRBV5-4
j_gene: TRBJ1-6
abundance: few
d_gene: -
CDR3aa: CASSIGQTYNSPLHF
CDR3nt: TGTGCCAGCAGCATTGGACAGACATATAATTCACCCCTCCACTTT

v_gene: TRBV6-5
j_gene: TRBJ2-1
abundance: -
d_gene: TRBD1
CDR3aa: CASSYSDRANEQFF
CDR3nt: TGTGCCAGCAGTTACAGTGACAGGGCGAATGAGCAGTTCTTC